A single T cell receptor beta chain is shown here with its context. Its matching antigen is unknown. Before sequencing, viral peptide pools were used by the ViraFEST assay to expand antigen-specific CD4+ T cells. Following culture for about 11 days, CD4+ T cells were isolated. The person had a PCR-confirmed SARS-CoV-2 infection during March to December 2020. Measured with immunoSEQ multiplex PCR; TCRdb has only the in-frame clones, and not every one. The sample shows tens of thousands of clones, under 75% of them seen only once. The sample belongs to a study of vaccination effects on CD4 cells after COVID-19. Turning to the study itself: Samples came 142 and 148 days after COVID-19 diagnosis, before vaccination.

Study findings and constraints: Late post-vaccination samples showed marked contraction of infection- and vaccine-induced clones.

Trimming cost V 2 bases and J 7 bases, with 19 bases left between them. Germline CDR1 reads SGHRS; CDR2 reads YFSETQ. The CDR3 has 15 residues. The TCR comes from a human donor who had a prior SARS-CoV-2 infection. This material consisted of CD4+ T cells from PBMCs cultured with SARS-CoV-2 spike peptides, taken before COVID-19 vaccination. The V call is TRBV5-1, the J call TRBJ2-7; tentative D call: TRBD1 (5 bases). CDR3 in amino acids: CASSFGQGDIREQYF. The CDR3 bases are TGCGCCAGCAGCTTTGGTCAAGGGGATATAAGGGAGCAGTACTTC. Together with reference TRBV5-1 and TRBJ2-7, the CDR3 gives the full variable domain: KAGVTQTPRYLIKTRGQQVTLSCSPISGHRSVSWYQQTPGQGLQFLFEYFSETQRNKGNFPGRFSGRQFSNSRSEMNVSTLELGDSALYLCASSFGQGDIREQYFGPGTRLTVT.